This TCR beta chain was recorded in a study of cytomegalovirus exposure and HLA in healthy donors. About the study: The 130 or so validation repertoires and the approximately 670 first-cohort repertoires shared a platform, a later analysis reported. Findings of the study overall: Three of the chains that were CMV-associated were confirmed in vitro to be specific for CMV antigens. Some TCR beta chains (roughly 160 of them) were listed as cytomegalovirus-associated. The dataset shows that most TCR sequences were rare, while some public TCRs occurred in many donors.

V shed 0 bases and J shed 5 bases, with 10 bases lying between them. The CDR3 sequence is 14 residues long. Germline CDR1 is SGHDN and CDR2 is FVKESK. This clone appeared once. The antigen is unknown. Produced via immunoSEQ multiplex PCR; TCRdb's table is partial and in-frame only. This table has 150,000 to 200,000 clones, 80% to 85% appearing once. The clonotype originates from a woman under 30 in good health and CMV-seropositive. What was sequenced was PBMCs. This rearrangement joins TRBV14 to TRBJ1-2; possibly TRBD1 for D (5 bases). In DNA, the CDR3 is TGTGCCAGCAGCCAAGACAGGGCCGTTTATGGCTACACCTTC. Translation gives CASSQDRAVYGYTF.